The source of this TCR beta chain is a study of blood T cell repertoires in COVID-19. At the level of the study: T cells, B-cell-depleted T cells, or PBMCs provided the cDNA or gDNA that served as material.

Germline loops: CDR1 SNHLY, CDR2 FYNNEI. This CDR3 spans 17 amino acids. The V segment lost 0 bases and the J segment 1 base; nucleotides outside the gene matches: 8. Seattle's enrolled individuals joined amid active infection and were then monitored longitudinally. Per the original data handling: It was from reference gene primer amplification that nucleated cell counts were estimated. Repertoires were generated with immunoSEQ multiplex PCR, while TCRdb's copy carries only in-frame clones and drops some. V, J and clone size were drawn from that table, and D and trimming were deduced from the DNA. The sample has 150,000 or so clones, approximately 80% seen once.

The sample consisted of peripheral blood. The genes are TRBV2 and TRBJ1-1; 7 bases agree with TRBD1. This receptor was obtained from a woman aged 40 to 55 with COVID-19, enrolled during active disease. CDR3 in DNA: TGTGCCAGCAGTGAAGCCCAATTGCGGACAGGGAACACTGAAGCTTTCTTT. It encodes CASSEAQLRTGNTEAFF.